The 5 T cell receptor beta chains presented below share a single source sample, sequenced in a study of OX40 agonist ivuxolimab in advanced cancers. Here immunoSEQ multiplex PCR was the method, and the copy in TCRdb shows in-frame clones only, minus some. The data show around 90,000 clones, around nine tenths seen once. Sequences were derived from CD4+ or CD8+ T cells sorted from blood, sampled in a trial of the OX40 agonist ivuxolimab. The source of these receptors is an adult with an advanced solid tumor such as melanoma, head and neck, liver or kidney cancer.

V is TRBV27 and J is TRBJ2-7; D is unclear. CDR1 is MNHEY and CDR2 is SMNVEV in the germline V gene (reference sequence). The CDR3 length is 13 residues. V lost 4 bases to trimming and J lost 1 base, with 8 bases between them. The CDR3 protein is CASSSGMSYEQYF. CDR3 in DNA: TGTGCCAGCAGTTCGGGCATGTCCTACGAGCAGTACTTC.

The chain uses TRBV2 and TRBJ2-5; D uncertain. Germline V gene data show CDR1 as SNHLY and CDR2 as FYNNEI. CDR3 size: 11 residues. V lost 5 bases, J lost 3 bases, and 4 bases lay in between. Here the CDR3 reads CASSWEETQYF. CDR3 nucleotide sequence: TGTGCCAGCAGTTGGGAAGAGACCCAGTACTTC.

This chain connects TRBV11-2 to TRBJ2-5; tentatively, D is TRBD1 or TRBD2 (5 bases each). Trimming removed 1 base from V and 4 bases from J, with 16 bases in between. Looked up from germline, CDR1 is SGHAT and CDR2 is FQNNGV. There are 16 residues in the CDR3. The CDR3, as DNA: TGTGCCAGCAGCTTAGCCGGGACCTTTATCGGAGAGACCCAGTACTTC. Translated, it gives CASSLAGTFIGETQYF.

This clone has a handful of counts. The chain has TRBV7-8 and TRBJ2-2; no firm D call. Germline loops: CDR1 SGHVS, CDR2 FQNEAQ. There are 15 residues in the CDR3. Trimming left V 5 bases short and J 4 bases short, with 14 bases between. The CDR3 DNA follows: TGTGCCAGCAGCAAACTCAAGACACCCACCGGGGAGCTGTTTTTT. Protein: CASSKLKTPTGELFF.

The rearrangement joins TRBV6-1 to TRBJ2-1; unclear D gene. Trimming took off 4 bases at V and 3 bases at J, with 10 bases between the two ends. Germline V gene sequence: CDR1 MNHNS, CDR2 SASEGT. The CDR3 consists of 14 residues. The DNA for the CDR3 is TGTGCCAGCAGTGTGACACTGAGCTACAATGAGCAGTTCTTC. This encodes CASSVTLSYNEQFF.